The clone carrying this T cell receptor beta chain was recorded many times. Unmatched junction bases numbered 6, after V lost 2 bases and J lost 5 bases. The CDR3 covers 15 residues. Germline-derived CDR1 and CDR2 are SQVTM and ANQGSEA. This entry comes from a study of blood T cells in healthy people across ages. A second roughly 7 to 12 cycle PCR used barcoded and J-beta primers. Unique molecular identifiers of 12 random nucleotides labeled each cDNA. TCRdb reprocessed the 5' RACE reads with MiXCR, giving one entry per CDR3 protein. The repertoire holds 1.5 million to 2 million distinct CDR3 sequences, with roughly 27% as singletons.

This clonotype was sampled from a young woman in good health. The sample comprised blood. The V call is TRBV29-1, the J call TRBJ2-1; 10 bases are shared with TRBD1. The CDR3 DNA is TGCAGCGTTGAAAGGGGACAGGGGACGCACAATGAGCAGTTCTTC. Protein: CSVERGQGTHNEQFF.